These T cell receptor beta chains were read from a single sample in a study of blood T cell repertoires in COVID-19. Assay used: immunoSEQ multiplex PCR; TCRdb lists only in-frame clones, some missing. The profile shows 120,000 to 150,000 clones, roughly 86% of them singletons. The source material was peripheral blood. The origin of the receptors is a man aged 45-65 years with active or convalescent COVID-19. The CDR3 runs from the conserved cysteine through the conserved F or W. A D gene is named only where the DNA matches it firmly. Clone size is shown for a subset of rows, as once, few, many or a class of expanded clone.

clone size	V gene	D gene	J gene	CDR3 protein	CDR3 DNA
.	TRBV4-1	.	TRBJ2-5	CASSRGGGLKETQYF	TGCGCCAGCAGCCGAGGAGGGGGCCTAAAAGAGACCCAGTACTTC
.	TRBV4-3	TRBD2	TRBJ2-2	CASSQQLAMNTGELFF	TGCGCCAGCAGCCAACAACTAGCGATGAACACCGGGGAGCTGTTTTTT
.	TRBV7-2	TRBD1	TRBJ2-7	CASSWTGGFYEQYF	TGTGCCAGCAGCTGGACAGGGGGTTTCTACGAGCAGTACTTC
.	TRBV28	.	TRBJ1-5	CASIRTENQPQHF	TGTGCCAGCATCCGGACAGAGAATCAGCCCCAGCATTTT
.	TRBV27	TRBD1	TRBJ1-5	CASSLGQGNQPQHF	TGTGCCAGCAGTTTGGGACAGGGCAATCAGCCCCAGCATTTT
.	TRBV4-2	TRBD1	TRBJ2-2	CASSQVTGGTNTGELFF	TGTGCCAGCAGCCAAGTGACAGGGGGAACGAACACCGGGGAGCTGTTTTTT
.	TRBV11-2	.	TRBJ2-7	CASRAVTYEQYF	TGTGCCAGCAGGGCGGTAACCTACGAGCAGTACTTC
.	TRBV9	TRBD1	TRBJ2-7	CASSVGTGGVTNSYEQYF	TGTGCCAGCAGCGTAGGGACAGGGGGCGTGACTAACTCCTACGAGCAGTACTTC
.	TRBV30	.	TRBJ1-5	CAWSGMGAQPQHF	TGTGCCTGGAGTGGAATGGGGGCACAGCCCCAGCATTTT
.	TRBV6-5	TRBD1	TRBJ1-1	CASRAGQGMSTEAFF	TGTGCCAGCAGGGCGGGACAGGGTATGAGCACTGAAGCTTTCTTT
.	TRBV6-5	TRBD1	TRBJ1-2	CASSSDRGNGYTF	TGTGCCAGCAGTTCGGACAGGGGAAATGGCTACACCTTC
.	TRBV13	TRBD2	TRBJ2-3	CASSGYRGVLAGVGTDTQYF	TGTGCCAGCAGCGGTTACAGGGGAGTGTTAGCGGGAGTGGGCACAGATACGCAGTATTTT
once	TRBV5-4	.	TRBJ2-5	CASSLPLGETQYF	TGTGCCAGCAGCTTGCCCCTAGGAGAGACCCAGTACTTC
.	TRBV19	TRBD1	TRBJ1-6	CASSKDGTADNSPLHF	TGTGCCAGTAGTAAAGACGGGACAGCCGATAATTCACCCCTCCACTTT
.	TRBV5-1	TRBD1	TRBJ2-3	CASSIGTARTDTQYF	TGCGCCAGCAGCATCGGGACAGCCCGCACAGATACGCAGTATTTT
.	TRBV25-1	.	TRBJ2-1	CASKRLAILQTYNEQFF	TGTGCCAGCAAACGGCTAGCGATTCTCCAAACCTACAATGAGCAGTTCTTC
.	TRBV19	TRBD1	TRBJ2-2	CASQTGQGAGELFF	TGTGCCAGTCAAACGGGACAGGGGGCCGGGGAGCTGTTTTTT
.	TRBV4-3	TRBD1	TRBJ1-1	CASSQLTGGAEAFF	TGCGCCAGCAGCCAGCTGACAGGGGGCGCTGAAGCTTTCTTT
.	TRBV2	.	TRBJ1-5	CASRPDSNQPQHF	TGTGCCAGCAGACCAGATAGCAATCAGCCCCAGCATTTT
.	TRBV2	.	TRBJ2-7	CASSEEGDYEQYF	TGTGCCAGCAGTGAAGAAGGGGACTACGAGCAGTACTTC
once	TRBV28	.	TRBJ1-2	CASSPGRGFGGGSGYTF	TGTGCCAGCAGTCCAGGGCGGGGCTTTGGAGGCGGCAGTGGCTACACCTTC
.	TRBV2	.	TRBJ1-6	CASRLATEYNSPLHF	TGTGCCAGCAGGCTAGCGACGGAGTATAATTCACCCCTCCACTTT
.	TRBV28	TRBD2	TRBJ2-5	CASSLTSGTSVGETQYF	TGTGCCAGCAGTTTAACTAGCGGGACATCCGTGGGGGAGACCCAGTACTTC
.	TRBV10-3	.	TRBJ1-2	CAISELGGSFYGYTF	TGTGCCATCAGTGAGTTGGGGGGGAGTTTCTATGGCTACACCTTC
.	TRBV28	.	TRBJ1-2	CASSLKGVYYGYTF	TGTGCCAGCAGTTTAAAGGGGGTTTACTATGGCTACACCTTC
.	TRBV4-3	.	TRBJ1-1	CASSHQGTEAFF	TGCGCCAGCTCCCACCAGGGCACTGAAGCTTTCTTT
.	TRBV5-1	TRBD2	TRBJ2-5	CASSLREVLETQYF	TGCGCCAGCAGCTTGCGGGAGGTATTGGAGACCCAGTACTTC
few	TRBV28	.	TRBJ1-5	CASRPSGGGNQPQHF	TGTGCCAGCCGCCCGTCGGGGGGAGGCAATCAGCCCCAGCATTTT
.	TRBV5-1	TRBD1	TRBJ2-5	CASSPGTGGLETQYF	TGCGCCAGCAGCCCCGGAACAGGGGGATTGGAGACCCAGTACTTC
.	TRBV6-5	.	TRBJ2-3	CASSYYSRTDTQYF	TGTGCCAGCAGTTATTATAGCCGCACAGATACGCAGTATTTT
.	TRBV4-2	TRBD1	TRBJ1-6	CASSLGQGDSPLHF	TGTGCCAGCAGCCTGGGACAGGGTGATTCACCCCTCCACTTT
.	TRBV27	TRBD2	TRBJ2-1	CASSGEGGRGSYNEQFF	TGTGCCAGCAGTGGGGAAGGAGGGAGGGGCTCCTACAATGAGCAGTTCTTC
.	TRBV4-3	.	TRBJ2-7	CASSQERGTSEQYF	TGCGCCAGCAGCCAAGAACGGGGAACTAGCGAGCAGTACTTC
.	TRBV9	TRBD2	TRBJ2-7	CASSVGTSGSMGDEQYF	TGTGCCAGCAGCGTAGGGACTAGCGGGAGCATGGGTGACGAGCAGTACTTC
.	TRBV6-6	.	TRBJ2-1	CASSTLNTNEQFF	TGTGCCAGCAGCACCTTAAACACGAATGAGCAGTTCTTC
.	TRBV27	TRBD1	TRBJ2-1	CASSRTGYNEQFF	TGTGCCAGCAGTCGGACAGGTTACAATGAGCAGTTCTTC
.	TRBV6-5	.	TRBJ1-2	CASSYSSHIGYTF	TGTGCCAGCAGTTACTCGTCCCACATTGGCTACACCTTC
few	TRBV28	.	TRBJ2-7	CASMRQDASYEQYF	TGTGCCAGCATGCGACAGGATGCCTCCTACGAGCAGTACTTC
.	TRBV5-8	TRBD1	TRBJ2-1	CASSRADRGPYNEQFF	TGTGCCAGCAGCAGAGCGGACAGGGGCCCCTACAATGAGCAGTTCTTC
.	TRBV10-2	TRBD2	TRBJ2-2	CASSLTGGAGELFF	TGCGCCAGCTCCCTGACGGGAGGGGCCGGGGAGCTGTTTTTT
.	TRBV6-5	TRBD1	TRBJ1-5	CASSTGGRGQPQHF	TGTGCCAGCAGCACAGGGGGCCGTGGTCAGCCCCAGCATTTT
.	TRBV10-2	TRBD1	TRBJ1-1	CASMDRAAFF	TGCGCCAGCATGGACAGGGCCGCTTTCTTT
.	TRBV11-2	.	TRBJ1-1	CASSVGELQAFF	TGTGCCAGCAGCGTGGGAGAATTGCAAGCTTTCTTT
.	TRBV19	.	TRBJ1-5	CASSRLANQPQHF	TGTGCCAGTAGTAGGCTGGCAAATCAGCCCCAGCATTTT
once	TRBV5-1	.	TRBJ2-1	CASSPDRGGNEQFF	TGCGCCAGCAGCCCCGACAGGGGAGGGAATGAGCAGTTCTTC
.	TRBV29-1	.	TRBJ1-1	CSATGNTEAFF	TGCAGCGCCACAGGGAACACTGAAGCTTTCTTT
.	TRBV7-6	.	TRBJ1-2	CASSLAKSANYGYTF	TGTGCCAGCAGCTTAGCGAAGTCAGCTAACTATGGCTACACCTTC
few	TRBV27	.	TRBJ2-2	CASELTNTGELFF	TGTGCCAGCGAGTTGACGAACACCGGGGAGCTGTTTTTT
.	TRBV10-1	.	TRBJ2-2	CASNMTGELFF	TGCGCCAGCAATATGACCGGGGAGCTGTTTTTT
.	TRBV27	TRBD1	TRBJ2-4	CASSGQARQNIQYF	TGTGCCAGCAGCGGACAGGCGCGGCAAAACATTCAGTACTTC
once	TRBV4-1	.	TRBJ1-2	CASSQDPGARWGYTF	TGCGCCAGCAGCCAAGACCCAGGGGCCCGGTGGGGCTACACCTTC
once	TRBV7-2	TRBD1	TRBJ1-6	CASSFSRDRYLHF	TGTGCCAGCAGCTTCTCCCGGGACAGGTACCTCCACTTT
.	TRBV6-5	.	TRBJ2-1	CASSYSEGLKFF	TGTGCCAGCAGTTACTCGGAGGGGTTAAAGTTCTTC
.	TRBV4-1	.	TRBJ2-3	CASSQFQGSRDTQYF	TGCGCCAGCAGCCAATTCCAGGGATCTAGAGATACGCAGTATTTT
.	TRBV19	.	TRBJ2-1	CASSIGTRGNEQFF	TGTGCCAGTAGTATAGGGACCAGGGGCAATGAGCAGTTCTTC
.	TRBV16	.	TRBJ2-2	CASSPVSFGELFF	TGTGCCAGCAGCCCAGTATCGTTTGGGGAGCTGTTTTTT
.	TRBV27	.	TRBJ2-7	CASSLWTNEGKQYF	TGTGCCAGCAGTTTATGGACCAATGAGGGCAAGCAGTACTTC
.	TRBV19	TRBD1	TRBJ2-3	CASSIPGQGPTDTQYF	TGTGCCAGTAGTATCCCGGGACAGGGCCCGACAGATACGCAGTATTTT
.	TRBV7-3	.	TRBJ2-1	CASSSQGSSYNEQFF	TGTGCCAGCAGCTCGCAGGGATCCTCCTACAATGAGCAGTTCTTC